This T cell receptor beta chain was identified in a study of cytomegalovirus exposure and HLA in healthy donors. Points from the study as a whole: In a later analysis, HLA-associated beta chains showed higher expansion and lower generation probabilities than comparable chains. Further analysis was carried out later, and it showed several of the most significant clusters appearing linked to common viral pathogens. Later analysis associated a missense DCLRE1C variant with TCR beta V- and J-gene trimming.

Amplification used 60 Vbeta primers and 13 Jbeta primers. Profiling relied on immunoSEQ multiplex PCR, and the TCRdb table lists in-frame clones only, not all of them. The table records about 170,000 clones, approximately 76% of them present only once. To note about this clone: The antigen is not known.

The V gene's germline CDR1 is SEHNR and CDR2 FQNEAQ (reference sequence). The CDR3 extends over 15 amino acids. Unmatched junction bases numbered 8, after V lost 5 bases and J lost 3 bases. The V and J genes are TRBV7-9 and TRBJ2-7, with 9 bases that match TRBD2. The receptor was derived from a woman aged 18-29 years in good health and CMV-seropositive. The specimen sequenced was PBMCs. The CDR3 sequence: CASSTAGGRVYEQYF. CDR3 bases: TGTGCCAGCAGCACGGCGGGGGGGCGGGTCTACGAGCAGTACTTC.